This T cell receptor beta chain was documented in a study of shared clonotypes between healthy human individuals (dated by TCRdb to about 2020). At the level of the whole study: The cohort comprised a couple of women and a few men aged 18 to 49 years. To increase sequencing depth and limit assay-specific biases, TCR repertoire library preparation and sequencing were carried out by different laboratories using diverse techniques. Each donor's leukapheresis produced roughly between roughly 0.85 and 10 billion PBMCs. Blood TCR repertoires of about 5 healthy adults were deeply sequenced to estimate repertoire size and the extent of clonotype sharing between individuals. For each donor, CD4 naive and CD4 memory were each given three plates, CD8 naive was given two plates, and CD8 memory was given one plate.

Notes on this clone: Its antigen is not yet known. The record has no base qualities; no much larger clone is one base away.

Donors were healthy HIV-negative adults with no recently reported acute infections or vaccinations. Only Caucasian adults living in Nashville, Tennessee, USA were represented among the donors. CD4+ T cells were enriched by magnetic negative selection; naive cells were then positively selected on CD45RA, and the negative fraction formed the memory subset. Blood was collected by leukapheresis, and PBMCs were isolated by Ficoll-Histopaque density gradient centrifugation and then cryopreserved in liquid nitrogen vapor phase. Analytical flow cytometry was used to check the purity and quantity of every magnetically sorted T cell population. Genomic DNA was isolated from every sorted fraction and measured by UV absorbance on a Nanodrop 2000c. Broad study findings and their caveats: Only blood was sampled, and tissue TCR repertoires likely differ from those in blood. Based on pairwise subsampling, the degree of clonotype sharing among donors was expected to be affected by sequencing depth. Incomplete sequencing was indicated by rarefaction of sorted-subset datasets, despite the large sequencing depth. The genetic and exposure-history diversity represented was limited by the small number of donors. Across four donors, 5% to 6% of naive CD4, approximately 3.5% of naive CD8, under 2.5% of memory CD4, and about 0.44% of memory CD8 clonotypes were shared. Estimated clonotype richness was generally larger for naive than for memory subsets. Higher generation probabilities were observed for clonotypes shared by all four sorted-subset donors than for non-shared clonotypes.

V is reduced by 2 bases and J by 2 bases, leaving a spacing of 15 bases between them. The germline V gene (reference sequence) specifies SEHNR as CDR1 and FQNEAQ as CDR2. The CDR3, from cysteine to phenylalanine, totals 16 residues. The only DNA kept is the CDR3, 48 bases in frame from the first base. TCR CDR3 regions were amplified from genomic DNA by multiplex PCR using the deep immunoSEQ assay. Extracted genomic DNA from each cell subset was spread evenly across all wells of several immunoSEQ 96-well plates, with each plate serving as a replicate. For sorted subsets, roughly 0.2 ug genomic DNA, equal to 25,000 to 35,000 T cell genomes, was loaded into each replicate PCR. Purified libraries were quantified with a Qubit 3.0 fluorometer, sized on a Bioanalyzer 2100, and re-quantified with the KAPA Library Quantification kit. Every immunoSEQ 96-well plate was sequenced on a dedicated single-read 150-cycle Illumina NextSeq 550 flow cell. The authors' analysis ran thus. Because the immunoSEQ output included only junctional sequences and no quality scores, the filtering could not be the same as the filtering used for full-length reads. Sequences were annotated with PyIR, a Python wrapper for IgBLAST v1.9, and V/J genes and CDR3 were assigned using IMGT germline references. Any read was removed if the V/J assignment was weak (E-value above 1e-6), the CDR3 was missing, or the read contained stop codons, out-of-frame junctions, or ambiguous translated residues. V3J clonotypes were defined as sequences sharing the same inferred V gene, J gene, and CDR3 amino acid sequence. Percentage overlap between repertoires was computed as shared unique clonotypes divided by the size of the smaller repertoire. RTK rarefaction, the Chao1 estimator, and Recon v2.1 estimates of unobserved clonotypes were used to assess repertoire richness. Generation probabilities were computed with OLGA for all TCRbeta clonotypes obtained by the gDNA method from several donors. The source is immuneACCESS, and TCRdb retained only in-frame sequences with V and J called. Part of the clones is not carried over; for the studies checked, unresolved V genes explain less than half of this, and the remainder is unexplained. The D gene and trimming were derived from the DNA, and the V and J assignments and clone size from that table. Counted in this sample were around 1.5 million clones; nearly 99% of them appeared once. 0.4% to 0.45% of the sample is in the top ten clones.

The TCR originated in a young man in good health. The chain uses TRBV7-9 and TRBJ1-2, and the D gene may be TRBD1, 5 bases matching. Sequenced: naive CD4+ T cells sorted from blood. The label giving this sample's cell subset or site can be read as: CD45RA+ positively selected. The CDR3 region: CASSLLGGVSNYGYTF. The sequenced DNA: TGTGCCAGCAGCTTATTGGGGGGAGTATCGAACTATGGCTACACCTTC.